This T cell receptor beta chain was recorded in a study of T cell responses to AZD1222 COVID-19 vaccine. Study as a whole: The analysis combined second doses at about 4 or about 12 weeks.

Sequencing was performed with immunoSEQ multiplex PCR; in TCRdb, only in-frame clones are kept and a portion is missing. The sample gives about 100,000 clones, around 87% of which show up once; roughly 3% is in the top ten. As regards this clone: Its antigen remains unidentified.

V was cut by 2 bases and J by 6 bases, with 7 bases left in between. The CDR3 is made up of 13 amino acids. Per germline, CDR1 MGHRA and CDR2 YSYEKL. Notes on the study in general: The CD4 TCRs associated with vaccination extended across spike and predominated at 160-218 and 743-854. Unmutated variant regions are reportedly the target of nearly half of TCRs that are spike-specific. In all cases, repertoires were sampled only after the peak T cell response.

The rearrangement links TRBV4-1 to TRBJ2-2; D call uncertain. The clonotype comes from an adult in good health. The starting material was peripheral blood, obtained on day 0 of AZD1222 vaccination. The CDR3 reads CASSQLDAGELFF. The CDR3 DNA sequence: TGCGCCAGCAGCCAACTAGACGCCGGGGAGCTGTTTTTT.